The entry below describes one TCR beta chain. What it recognizes is unknown. This record belongs to a study of T cell repertoires in aging, cancer and after chemotherapy. Study-wide context: Clear clonal overlap appeared across healthy donor samples taken over several months to years.

TRB rearrangements spanning V, D and J were amplified using mixed TRB-A/B primers. TCRdb passed the multiplex PCR reads through MiXCR, listing each CDR3 protein once. Of about 2,000 distinct CDR3 sequences detected, roughly 28% appear once; the ten largest clones hold about 35%. The template was genomic DNA from peripheral blood, not RNA. After removal of 5 bases from V and 0 bases from J, the junction contained 7 bases not matched to a gene. The CDR3 has 16 amino acids. Germline V gene lookup returns CDR1 SGHAT and CDR2 FQDESV (reference sequence). Study-wide points: Compared with age-matched healthy donors, untreated hematological or solid cancer patients showed higher blood TCR clonality. In cancer patients, declining TCR diversity with age involved lost richness and lost evenness.

V and J are TRBV11-1 and TRBJ2-7; 10 nucleotides agree with TRBD2. The receptor was derived from a human donor in good health. The sample comprised blood. The CDR3 loop is CASSNGLAVSSYEQYF. DNA for the CDR3: TGTGCCAGCAGCAATGGACTAGCGGTCAGCTCCTACGAGCAGTACTTC. Looking up the rest from reference TRBV11-1 and TRBJ2-7 gives the full variable domain: EAEVAQSPRYKITEKSQAVAFWCDPISGHATLYWYRQILGQGPELLVQFQDESVVDDSQLPKDRFSAERLKGVDSTLKIQPAELGDSAMYLCASSNGLAVSSYEQYFGPGTRLTVT.